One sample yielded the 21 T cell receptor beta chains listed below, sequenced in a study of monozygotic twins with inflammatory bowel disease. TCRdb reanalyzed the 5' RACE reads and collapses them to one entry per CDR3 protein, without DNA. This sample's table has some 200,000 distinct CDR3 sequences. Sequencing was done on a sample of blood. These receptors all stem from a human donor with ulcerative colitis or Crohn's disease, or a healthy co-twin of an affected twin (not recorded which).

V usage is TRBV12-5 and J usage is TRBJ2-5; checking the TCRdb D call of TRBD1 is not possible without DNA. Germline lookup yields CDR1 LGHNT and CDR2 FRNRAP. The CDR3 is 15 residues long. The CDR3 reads CAPPWGRGFQETQYF.

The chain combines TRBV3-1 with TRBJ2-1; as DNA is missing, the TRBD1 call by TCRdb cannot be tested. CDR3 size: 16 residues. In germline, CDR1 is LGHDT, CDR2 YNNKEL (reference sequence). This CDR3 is CASSQGIGGFDNEQFF.

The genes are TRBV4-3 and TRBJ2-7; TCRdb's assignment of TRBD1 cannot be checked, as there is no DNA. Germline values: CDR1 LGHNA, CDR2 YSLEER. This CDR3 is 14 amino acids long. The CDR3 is CASSQGLDSYEQYF.

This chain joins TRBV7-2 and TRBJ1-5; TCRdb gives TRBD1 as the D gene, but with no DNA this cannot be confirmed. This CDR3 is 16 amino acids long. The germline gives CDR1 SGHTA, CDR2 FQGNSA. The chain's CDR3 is CASSLYGQGARQPQHF. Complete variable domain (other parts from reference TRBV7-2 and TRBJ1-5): GAGVSQSPSNKVTEKGKDVELRCDPISGHTALYWYRQSLGQGLEFLIYFQGNSAPDKSGLPSDRFSAERTGGSVSTLTIQRTQQEDSAVYLCASSLYGQGARQPQHFGDGTRLSIL.

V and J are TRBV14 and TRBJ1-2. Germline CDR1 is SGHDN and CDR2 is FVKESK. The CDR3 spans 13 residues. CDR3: CASSQDLKYGYTF.

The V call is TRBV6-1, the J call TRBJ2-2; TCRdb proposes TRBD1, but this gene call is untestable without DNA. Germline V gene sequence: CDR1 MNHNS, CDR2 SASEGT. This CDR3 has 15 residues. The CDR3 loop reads CASRTLDRPPGELFF.

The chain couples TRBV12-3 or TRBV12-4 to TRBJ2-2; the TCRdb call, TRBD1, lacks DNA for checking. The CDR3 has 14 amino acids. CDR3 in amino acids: CASSLRRGRGELFF.

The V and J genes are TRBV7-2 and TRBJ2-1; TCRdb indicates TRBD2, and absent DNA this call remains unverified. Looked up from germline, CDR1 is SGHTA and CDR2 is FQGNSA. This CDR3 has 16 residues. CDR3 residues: CASSRGLAFALNEQFF.

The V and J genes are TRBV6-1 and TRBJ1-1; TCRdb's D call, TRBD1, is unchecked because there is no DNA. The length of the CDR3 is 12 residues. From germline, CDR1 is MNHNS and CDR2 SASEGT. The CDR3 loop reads CATDRTNTEAFF.

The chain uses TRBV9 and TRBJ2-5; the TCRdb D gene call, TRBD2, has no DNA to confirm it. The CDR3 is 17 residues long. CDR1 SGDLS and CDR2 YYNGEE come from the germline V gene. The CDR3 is CASSGTSGRAGGETQYF.

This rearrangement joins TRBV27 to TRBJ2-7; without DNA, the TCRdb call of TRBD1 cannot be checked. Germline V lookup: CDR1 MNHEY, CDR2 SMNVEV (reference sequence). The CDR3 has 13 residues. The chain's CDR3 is CASSRGVGDEQYF.

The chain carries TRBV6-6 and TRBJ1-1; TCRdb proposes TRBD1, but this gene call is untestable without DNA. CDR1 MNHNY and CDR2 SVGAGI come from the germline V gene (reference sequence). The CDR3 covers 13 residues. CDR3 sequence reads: CASSRGTNTEAFF.

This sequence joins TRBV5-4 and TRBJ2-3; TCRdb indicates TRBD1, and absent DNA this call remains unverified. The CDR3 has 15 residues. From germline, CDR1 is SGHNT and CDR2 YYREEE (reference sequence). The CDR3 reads CASSGAQGGIDTQYF.

The chain's CDR3 is CASSVPGRENYGYTF. The genes are TRBV19 and TRBJ1-2; as DNA is missing, the TRBD1 call by TCRdb cannot be tested. Germline V lookup: CDR1 LNHDA, CDR2 SQIVND (reference sequence). The CDR3 loop spans 15 amino acids.

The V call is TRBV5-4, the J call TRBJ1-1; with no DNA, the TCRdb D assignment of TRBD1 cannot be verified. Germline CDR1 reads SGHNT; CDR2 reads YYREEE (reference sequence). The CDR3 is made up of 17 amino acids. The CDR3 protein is CASSSWGWDRRNTEAFF. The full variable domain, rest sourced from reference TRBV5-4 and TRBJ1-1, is ETGVTQSPTHLIKTRGQQVTLRCSSQSGHNTVSWYQQALGQGPQFIFQYYREEENGRGNFPPRFSGLQFPNYSSELNVNALELDDSALYLCASSSWGWDRRNTEAFFGQGTRLTVV.

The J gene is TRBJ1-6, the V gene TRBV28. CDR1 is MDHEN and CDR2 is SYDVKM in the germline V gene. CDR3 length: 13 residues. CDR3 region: CASSLFGNSPLHF.

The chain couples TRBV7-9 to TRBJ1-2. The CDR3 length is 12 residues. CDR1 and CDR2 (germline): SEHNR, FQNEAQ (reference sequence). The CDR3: CASSSGLGGYTF. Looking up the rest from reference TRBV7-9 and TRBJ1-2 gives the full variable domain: DTGVSQNPRHKITKRGQNVTFRCDPISEHNRLYWYRQTLGQGPEFLTYFQNEAQLEKSRLLSDRFSAERPKGSFSTLEIQRTEQGDSAMYLCASSSGLGGYTFGSGTRLTVV.

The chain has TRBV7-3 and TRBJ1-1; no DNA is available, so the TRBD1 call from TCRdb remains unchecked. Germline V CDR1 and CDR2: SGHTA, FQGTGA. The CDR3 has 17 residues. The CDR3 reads CASSSNRVPQGITEAFF.

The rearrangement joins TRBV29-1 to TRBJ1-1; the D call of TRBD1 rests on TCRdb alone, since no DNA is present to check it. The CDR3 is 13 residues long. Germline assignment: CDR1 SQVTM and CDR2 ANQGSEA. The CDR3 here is CSARGQYRTEAFF.

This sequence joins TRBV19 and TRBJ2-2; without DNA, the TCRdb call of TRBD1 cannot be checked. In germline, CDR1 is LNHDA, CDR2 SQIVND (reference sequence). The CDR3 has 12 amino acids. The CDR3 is CASRDRIGELFF.

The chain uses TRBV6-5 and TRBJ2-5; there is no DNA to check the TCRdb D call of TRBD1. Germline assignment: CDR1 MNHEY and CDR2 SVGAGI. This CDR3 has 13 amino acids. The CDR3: CASRTGAGDTQYF.